This is a list of T cell receptor beta chains from one sample in a study of cytomegalovirus exposure and HLA in healthy donors. Produced via immunoSEQ multiplex PCR; TCRdb's table is partial and in-frame only. Here the sample spans some 78,000 clones, 60% to 75% being singletons. Input material: PBMCs. The receptor set was obtained from a woman aged 40 to 50 in good health and CMV-seropositive. CDR3s include the opening cysteine and the closing phenylalanine or tryptophan. D genes are given only for firm matches. Size is omitted from some rows. Given values are once, few, many or a class for expanded clones.

>NA|TRBJ1-2|TRBV7-2|TRBD1
CASPSFAGGGSYGYTF
TGTGCCAGCCCCTCCTTTGCAGGGGGTGGTAGCTATGGCTACACCTTC
>few|TRBJ1-5|TRBV4-1|NA
CASSLEGTGNRQPQHF
TGCGCCAGCAGCCTCGAGGGTACAGGGAATCGTCAGCCCCAGCATTTT
>NA|TRBJ2-7|TRBV5-1|TRBD2
CASSRGGGLVSSSYEQYF
TGCGCCAGCAGCCGCGGCGGCGGACTAGTTTCTTCGTCCTACGAGCAGTACTTC
>NA|TRBJ2-5|TRBV10-3|NA
CAISETGGLGETQYF
TGTGCCATCAGCGAGACAGGAGGGCTTGGAGAGACCCAGTACTTC
>few|TRBJ2-3|TRBV29-1|TRBD2
CSVGGLGGEGTDTQYF
TGCAGCGTTGGAGGGCTCGGGGGGGAGGGCACAGATACGCAGTATTTT
>NA|TRBJ1-4|TRBV29-1|NA
CSVEGAARTGDEKLFF
TGCAGCGTTGAGGGGGCCGCCCGTACAGGAGATGAAAAACTGTTTTTT
>NA|TRBJ1-5|TRBV9|NA
CASSVDEGNQPQHF
TGTGCCAGCAGCGTAGACGAGGGCAATCAGCCCCAGCATTTT
>NA|TRBJ2-2|TRBV5-1|TRBD2
CASSPGTVGLAGISGELFF
TGCGCCAGCAGCCCGGGGACAGTGGGGCTAGCGGGAATTTCCGGGGAGCTGTTTTTT
>NA|TRBJ1-4|TRBV5-4|TRBD1
CASSWDRVNEKLFF
TGTGCCAGCAGCTGGGACAGGGTTAATGAAAAACTGTTTTTT
>NA|TRBJ1-2|TRBV6-1|NA
CASSLVGGQGGYTF
TGTGCCAGCAGTCTCGTGGGGGGGCAGGGGGGCTACACCTTC
>few|TRBJ2-3|TRBV4-2|NA
CASSQGKSGPGADTQYF
TGTGCCAGCAGCCAAGGGAAGAGCGGACCGGGGGCAGATACGCAGTATTTT
>NA|TRBJ2-7|TRBV30|NA
CAWSRLLAYEQYF
TGTGCCTGGAGCAGACTGCTCGCCTACGAGCAGTACTTC
>once|TRBJ2-7|TRBV2|NA
CASISGAVNEQYF
TGTGCCAGCATTTCAGGGGCGGTTAACGAGCAGTACTTC
>NA|TRBJ2-5|TRBV7-2|TRBD2
CASSLHGGETQYF
TGTGCCAGCAGCTTACACGGGGGGGAGACCCAGTACTTC
>NA|TRBJ1-3|TRBV6-5|NA
CASSYSAGSGNTIYF
TGTGCCAGCAGTTACTCCGCGGGCTCTGGAAACACCATATATTTT
>NA|TRBJ2-4|TRBV28|NA
CASSLQGLTLAKNIQYF
TGTGCCAGCAGTTTACAGGGTCTGACGTTGGCCAAAAACATTCAGTACTTC
>few|TRBJ1-2|TRBV7-2|NA
CASSLGVEYGYTF
TGTGCCAGCAGCTTAGGGGTGGAGTATGGCTACACCTTC
>NA|TRBJ1-3|TRBV6-1|TRBD1
CASSEADRAGGNTIYF
TGTGCCAGCAGTGAAGCCGACAGGGCGGGAGGAAACACCATATATTTT
>once|TRBJ2-7|TRBV7-2|NA
CASRPGGTGSFEQYF
TGTGCCAGCAGGCCGGGGGGGACAGGGTCCTTTGAGCAGTACTTC
>NA|TRBJ2-7|TRBV11-2|NA
CASSLQGRFEQYF
TGTGCCAGCAGCTTACAGGGAAGGTTCGAGCAGTACTTC
>NA|TRBJ2-2|TRBV28|NA
CASRDWAGELFF
TGTGCCAGCAGGGACTGGGCCGGGGAGCTGTTTTTT
>NA|TRBJ2-1|TRBV2|NA
CASKDRDWDEQFF
TGTGCCAGCAAGGACCGGGATTGGGATGAGCAGTTCTTC
>few|TRBJ1-3|TRBV6-1|TRBD1
CASSVRQGLTGNTIYF
TGTGCCAGCAGTGTGCGACAGGGATTAACTGGAAACACCATATATTTT
>NA|TRBJ2-1|TRBV5-4|NA
CASSTRGIYNEQFF
TGTGCCAGCAGCACCCGGGGGATCTACAATGAGCAGTTCTTC
>few|TRBJ1-6|TRBV5-4|TRBD1
CASSFADRAAAPLHF
TGTGCCAGCAGCTTCGCGGACAGGGCCGCCGCACCCCTCCACTTT
>NA|TRBJ1-4|TRBV5-1|NA
CASSSGGQAEKLFF
TGCGCCAGCAGCTCCGGGGGGCAGGCTGAAAAACTGTTTTTT
>few|TRBJ1-5|TRBV6-6|NA
CASSYSPPGGNQPQHF
TGTGCCAGCAGTTACTCCCCCCCAGGAGGGAATCAGCCCCAGCATTTT
>few|TRBJ2-7|TRBV6-5|NA
CASSPRGHYEQYF
TGTGCCAGCAGTCCGCGGGGCCATTACGAGCAGTACTTC
>NA|TRBJ1-2|TRBV19|TRBD1
CASSISSGGRGGYPF
TGTGCCAGTAGTATTTCGTCAGGGGGCCGAGGGGGCTACCCCTTC
>few|TRBJ1-6|TRBV6-5|TRBD1
CASSLGQVWPLHF
TGTGCCAGCAGCCTGGGACAGGTCTGGCCCCTCCACTTT
>NA|TRBJ1-4|TRBV6-5|TRBD1
CASSYTTGGGEKLFF
TGTGCCAGCAGTTACACCACAGGGGGAGGTGAAAAACTGTTTTTT
>NA|TRBJ1-2|TRBV7-2|NA
CASSLSLYGYTF
TGTGCCAGCAGCTTGTCCCTATATGGCTACACCTTC
>NA|TRBJ1-4|TRBV5-1|NA
CASSLGRGDEKLFF
TGCGCCAGCAGCTTAGGCAGGGGAGACGAAAAACTGTTTTTT
>NA|TRBJ2-7|TRBV5-6|NA
CASSSLYEQYF
TGTGCCAGCAGTTCCCTTTACGAGCAGTACTTC
>NA|TRBJ1-1|TRBV25-1|TRBD1
CASSEFSGTGGGEAFF
TGTGCCAGCAGTGAATTCTCCGGGACAGGGGGTGGAGAAGCTTTCTTT
>NA|TRBJ1-1|TRBV19|TRBD1
CASSYRGEDTEAFF
TGTGCCAGTAGTTACAGGGGTGAGGACACTGAAGCTTTCTTT
>NA|TRBJ1-2|TRBV27|TRBD1
CASSPSTGSVDGYPF
TGTGCCAGCAGTCCCTCGACAGGGTCGGTCGATGGCTACCCCTTC
>NA|TRBJ2-7|TRBV18|NA
CASSLYYEQYF
TGTGCCAGCTCACTCTACTACGAGCAGTACTTC
>NA|TRBJ2-7|TRBV6-6|NA
CASSSGTSYEQYF
TGTGCCAGCAGTTCCGGGACAAGCTACGAGCAGTACTTC
>NA|TRBJ2-1|TRBV19|NA
CASSIGASANEQFF
TGTGCCAGTAGTATAGGTGCTAGCGCGAATGAGCAGTTCTTC
>NA|TRBJ2-7|TRBV30|TRBD1
CAWVGTGRTYEQYF
TGTGCCTGGGTCGGGACAGGGCGAACGTACGAGCAGTACTTC
>NA|TRBJ1-5|TRBV19|NA
CASSIEVGSNQPQHF
TGTGCCAGTAGTATAGAAGTCGGGAGCAATCAGCCCCAGCATTTT
>NA|TRBJ2-1|TRBV30|TRBD2
CAWRPRGGRYNEQFF
TGTGCCTGGAGGCCAAGGGGCGGGAGGTACAATGAGCAGTTCTTC
>NA|TRBJ1-6|TRBV6-5|NA
CASSYITVTSPLHF
TGTGCCAGCAGTTACATTACAGTGACTTCACCCCTCCACTTT
>NA|TRBJ1-5|TRBV6-5|TRBD1
CASSSGQNSNQPQHF
TGTGCCAGCAGCTCGGGACAGAATAGCAATCAGCCCCAGCATTTT
>NA|TRBJ2-7|TRBV6-5|TRBD1
CASSYQGADEQYF
TGTGCCAGCAGTTACCAGGGGGCTGACGAGCAGTACTTC
>NA|TRBJ1-2|TRBV28|TRBD1
CASGQGASYGYTF
TGTGCCAGCGGACAGGGGGCCAGCTATGGCTACACCTTC
>once|TRBJ1-5|TRBV21-1|NA
CASSSTGGQEGFYSNQPQHF
TGTGCCAGCAGCTCCACGGGTGGACAGGAGGGGTTTTATAGCAATCAGCCCCAGCATTTT
>few|TRBJ1-1|TRBV30|NA
CAWSAIGGGAGAFF
TGTGCCTGGAGCGCGATAGGTGGGGGCGCGGGAGCTTTCTTT
>once|TRBJ2-1|TRBV5-1|TRBD1
CASETGTGGSYNEQFF
TGCGCCAGCGAGACCGGGACAGGGGGCTCCTACAATGAGCAGTTCTTC
>NA|TRBJ1-2|TRBV28|NA
CASSLRAQYGYTF
TGTGCCAGCAGCCTCAGGGCCCAATATGGCTACACCTTC
>NA|TRBJ1-2|TRBV5-4|TRBD1
CASSLTGDYGYTF
TGTGCCAGCAGCTTGACAGGGGACTATGGCTACACCTTC
>few|TRBJ1-1|TRBV30|NA
CAWSATGGWAEAFF
TGTGCCTGGTCGGCGACGGGAGGGTGGGCTGAAGCTTTCTTT
>NA|TRBJ1-5|TRBV9|TRBD1
CASSTRTGHSNQPQHF
TGTGCCAGCAGCACGCGGACAGGGCATAGCAATCAGCCCCAGCATTTT
>once|TRBJ2-1|TRBV12-5|TRBD1
CASGTGLNEQFF
TGTGCTAGTGGGACAGGGTTAAATGAGCAGTTCTTC
>NA|TRBJ2-2|TRBV28|NA
CASRIRRDTAGTGELFF
TGTGCCAGCAGAATACGTCGGGACACCGCGGGTACCGGGGAGCTGTTTTTT
>few|TRBJ2-2|TRBV10-2|TRBD1
CASTLGQGNTGELFF
TGCGCCAGCACCCTGGGACAGGGGAACACCGGGGAGCTGTTTTTT
>NA|TRBJ1-2|TRBV6-5|NA
CASSSWPNYGYTF
TGTGCCAGCAGTTCTTGGCCCAACTATGGCTACACCTTC
>NA|TRBJ1-1|TRBV19|NA
CASKNLNTEAFF
TGTGCCAGTAAGAACTTGAACACTGAAGCTTTCTTT